This T cell receptor (beta chain) was recovered during a study of cytomegalovirus exposure and HLA in healthy donors. Germline CDR1 reads SGHTA; CDR2 reads FQGTGA. The CDR3 runs 14 residues. Trimming removed 4 bases from V and 12 bases from J; junction bases left unmatched: 10. Clones were read by immunoSEQ multiplex PCR, and TCRdb kept only the in-frame ones, dropping some. The repertoire includes some 41,000 clones, 93% of them detected once, and 2% to 2.5% sits in the top ten. Sequenced: PBMCs. This TCR was recovered from a woman between 18 and 29 years old in good health and CMV-seronegative. This chain links TRBV7-3 with TRBJ2-4, with 9 bases identical to TRBD2. The CDR3 spells CASSSQGGGAAQYF. The CDR3 DNA sequence: TGTGCCAGCAGCTCCCAGGGCGGGGGGGCAGCTCAGTACTTC.